The sequence of this T cell receptor beta chain was determined in a study of T cell clonality in common variable immunodeficiency. Study results and caveats: Patient heterogeneity in the CVID cohort limited correlations between repertoire features and clinical complications. CVID subjects shared fewer TCRbeta clones than healthy controls did. CVID subjects had higher TCRbeta clonality than healthy controls, most marked in about a third.

Sequencing input was equivalent genomic DNA from CVID and controls. Assay: immunoSEQ multiplex PCR; the TCRdb copy retains only in-frame clones and omits some. Altogether tens of thousands of clones were found in the sample, and no singletons occur. Germline values: CDR1 SGHRS, CDR2 YFSETQ. CDR3 length: 16 amino acids. V was pared by 0 bases and J by 5 bases, with 15 bases between. Many counts were recorded for this clone. What it recognizes is unknown. The sequenced fragment ends 3 residues before the CDR3 boundary, so the rest is inferred from the germline J gene. The chain carries TRBV5-1 and TRBJ2-1, with D possibly TRBD2 on 6 matching bases. The sequenced sample consisted of peripheral blood mononuclear cells. The TCR was taken from a person aged 18 to 75 in good health. CDR3 protein: CASSLGRDGSHNEQFF. The sequenced CDR3 bases are TGCGCCAGCAGCTTGGGGCGGGATGGTTCCCACAATGAG.